The next 13 T cell receptor beta chains were all read from a single sample in a study of blood T cell repertoires in COVID-19. Measured with immunoSEQ multiplex PCR; TCRdb has only the in-frame clones, and not every one. The sample includes about 200,000 clones, about nine tenths seen only once; the top ten take around 6.5%. What was sequenced was peripheral blood. These TCRs come from a man between 60 and 70 years old who had recovered from COVID-19.

The V and J genes are TRBV28 and TRBJ2-7, with D tentatively TRBD2 (5 bases). Germline CDR1 is MDHEN and CDR2 is SYDVKM. This CDR3 region has 12 residues. Trimming cost V 9 bases and J 4 bases, with 13 bases left between them. CDR3 in DNA: TGTGCCAGTCGCAACCCGGGGTACGAGCAGTACTTC. It encodes CASRNPGYEQYF.

The gene calls are TRBV19 and TRBJ1-5, with 10 bases that match TRBD1. This CDR3 is 14 amino acids long. V dropped 4 bases and J dropped 11; count of bases not matched to a gene: 8. Germline loops: CDR1 LNHDA, CDR2 SQIVND (reference sequence). The CDR3 here is CASSTKGQGIAQHF. CDR3 DNA sequence: TGTGCCAGTAGTACGAAGGGACAGGGGATAGCCCAGCATTTT.

The rearrangement uses TRBV7-2 and TRBJ2-5; 11 nucleotides align to TRBD2. The trim removed 5 bases at V and 0 bases at J, leaving 8 bases unmatched. The CDR3 contains 17 residues. Germline V gives CDR1 SGHTA, CDR2 FQGNSA. CDR3 in amino acids: CASSTRLAGRYQETQYF. CDR3 bases: TGTGCCAGCAGCACCAGACTAGCGGGGCGGTACCAAGAGACCCAGTACTTC.

This chain links TRBV18 with TRBJ2-7; a possible D gene is TRBD1 (6 bases). V lost 6 bases to trimming and J lost 5 bases, with 14 bases between them. CDR1 and CDR2 from the germline V gene are KGHSH and LQKENI. The CDR3 runs to 13 residues. CDR3 sequence (DNA): TGTGCCAGCTCTGTCGACAGGTATAACGAGCAGTACTTC. The encoded protein is CASSVDRYNEQYF.

This clone was seen a single time. As DNA, the CDR3 is TGCGCCAGCAGCTTGGCCGGGACAGGGTTCAATGAGCAGTTCTTC. This encodes CASSLAGTGFNEQFF. The V gene is TRBV5-1, the J gene TRBJ2-1, with 9 bases fitting TRBD1. This CDR3 has 15 residues. Germline loops: CDR1 SGHRS, CDR2 YFSETQ. The V gene end was trimmed by 0 bases and the J gene end by 6 bases; junction bases not matched to a gene: 4. Based on the CDR3 plus reference TRBV5-1 and TRBJ2-1, the full variable domain is KAGVTQTPRYLIKTRGQQVTLSCSPISGHRSVSWYQQTPGQGLQFLFEYFSETQRNKGNFPGRFSGRQFSNSRSEMNVSTLELGDSALYLCASSLAGTGFNEQFFGPGTRLTVL.

For the CDR3, the DNA is TGTGCCAGCAGCGTAGGAGGCGGGGAGCTGTTTTTT. Protein product: CASSVGGGELFF. The chain joins TRBV9 to TRBJ2-2; D gene uncertain. Germline loops: CDR1 SGDLS, CDR2 YYNGEE. V lost 0 bases and J lost 7, with 4 bases in between. The CDR3 is 12 residues long.

This clone was counted a single time. The gene calls are TRBV9 and TRBJ2-1, with D possibly TRBD2 on 6 matching bases. V gave up 2 bases and J gave up 7 bases, with 16 bases separating them. The CDR3 extends over 15 amino acids. Germline V gene lookup returns CDR1 SGDLS and CDR2 YYNGEE. The CDR3 bases are TGTGCCAGCAGCGTGAGTCTAGCGATCGGAAATGAGCAGTTCTTC. This gives the protein CASSVSLAIGNEQFF. Full variable domain (rest looked up from reference TRBV9 and TRBJ2-1): DSGVTQTPKHLITATGQRVTLRCSPRSGDLSVYWYQQSLDQGLQFLIQYYNGEERAKGNILERFSAQQFPDLHSELNLSSLELGDSALYFCASSVSLAIGNEQFFGPGTRLTVL.

This clone occurred once. The chain couples TRBV18 to TRBJ2-1, with 11 bases lining up with TRBD2. The V and J ends lost 5 bases and 7 bases, in that order; junction bases with no gene match: 10. Per germline, CDR1 KGHSH and CDR2 LQKENI. The CDR3 is 16 amino acids. The CDR3 nucleotides read TGTGCCAGCTCAACACGTAGCGGGAGGGCCTTAAATGAGCAGTTCTTC. Protein sequence: CASSTRSGRALNEQFF.

The chain is built from TRBV28 and TRBJ2-3, with a tentative D call TRBD2 (6 bases). Germline CDR1 MDHEN, CDR2 SYDVKM. The V and J ends lost 3 bases and 0 bases respectively, with 7 bases between them. The CDR3 totals 14 residues. CDR3 DNA sequence: TGTGCCAGCAGTTTTGGGACTAGCACAGATACGCAGTATTTT. Translated, it gives CASSFGTSTDTQYF. Supplemented by reference TRBV28 and TRBJ2-3, the full variable domain reads DVKVTQSSRYLVKRTGEKVFLECVQDMDHENMFWYRQDPGLGLRLIYFSYDVKMKEKGDIPEGYSVSREKKERFSLILESASTNQTSMYLCASSFGTSTDTQYFGPGTRLTVL.

This clone was counted only a few times. The chain carries TRBV3-1 (or the pseudogene TRBV3-2) and TRBJ2-5; TRBD2 might be the D (6 bases). Germline V CDR1 and CDR2: LGHDT, YNNKEL (reference sequence). V shed 0 bases and J shed 3 bases, with 17 bases lying between them. The CDR3 has 17 residues. CDR3 in DNA: TGTGCCAGCAGCCAAGAAAAGGAACGGGAGACCGAAGAGACCCAGTACTTC. Encoded protein: CASSQEKERETEETQYF.

This chain joins TRBV5-1 and TRBJ2-1; 9 bases fit TRBD2. The CDR3 sequence is 15 residues long. J lost 5 bases, V lost 2 bases, and 5 bases had no gene match. Looked up from germline, CDR1 is SGHRS and CDR2 is YFSETQ. The CDR3 nucleotides read TGCGCCAGCAGCTTCCTAGCGGGGTTACACAATGAGCAGTTCTTC. Protein product: CASSFLAGLHNEQFF.

V and J are TRBV28 and TRBJ2-1; TRBD1 matches 7 bases. Germline V gene sequence: CDR1 MDHEN, CDR2 SYDVKM. Losses at the gene ends were 6 bases for V and 0 bases for J; bases not matched to a gene: 11. The CDR3 runs to 17 residues. The CDR3 region is CASSSHRGTSSYNEQFF. The CDR3 region has the DNA TGTGCCAGCAGCTCACACAGGGGCACTAGCTCCTACAATGAGCAGTTCTTC.

The gene calls are TRBV5-1 and TRBJ1-2; D not certain. The CDR3 is made up of 16 amino acids. V dropped 0 bases and J dropped 5 bases, with 17 bases sitting between them. Germline V gene sequence: CDR1 SGHRS, CDR2 YFSETQ. The CDR3 coding sequence is TGCGCCAGCAGCTTGGTGACCTCGGGGATAGGGTATGGCTACACCTTC. This sequence encodes CASSLVTSGIGYGYTF.